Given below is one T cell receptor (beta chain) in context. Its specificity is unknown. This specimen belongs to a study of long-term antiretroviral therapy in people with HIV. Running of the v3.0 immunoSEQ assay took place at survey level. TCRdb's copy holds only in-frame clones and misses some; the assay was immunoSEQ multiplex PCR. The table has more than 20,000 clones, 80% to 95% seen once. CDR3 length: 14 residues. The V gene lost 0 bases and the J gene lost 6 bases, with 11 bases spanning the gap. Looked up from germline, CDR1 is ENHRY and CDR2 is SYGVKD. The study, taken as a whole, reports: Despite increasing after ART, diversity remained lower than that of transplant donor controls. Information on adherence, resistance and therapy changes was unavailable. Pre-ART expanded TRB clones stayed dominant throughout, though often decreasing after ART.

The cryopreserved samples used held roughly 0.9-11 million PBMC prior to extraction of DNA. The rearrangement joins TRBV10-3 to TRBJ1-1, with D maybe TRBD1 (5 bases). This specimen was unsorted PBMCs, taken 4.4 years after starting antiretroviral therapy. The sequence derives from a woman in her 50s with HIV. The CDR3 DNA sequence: TGTGCCATCAGTGAGTCATTAATGACAGCTGAAGCTTTCTTT. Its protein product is CAISESLMTAEAFF.